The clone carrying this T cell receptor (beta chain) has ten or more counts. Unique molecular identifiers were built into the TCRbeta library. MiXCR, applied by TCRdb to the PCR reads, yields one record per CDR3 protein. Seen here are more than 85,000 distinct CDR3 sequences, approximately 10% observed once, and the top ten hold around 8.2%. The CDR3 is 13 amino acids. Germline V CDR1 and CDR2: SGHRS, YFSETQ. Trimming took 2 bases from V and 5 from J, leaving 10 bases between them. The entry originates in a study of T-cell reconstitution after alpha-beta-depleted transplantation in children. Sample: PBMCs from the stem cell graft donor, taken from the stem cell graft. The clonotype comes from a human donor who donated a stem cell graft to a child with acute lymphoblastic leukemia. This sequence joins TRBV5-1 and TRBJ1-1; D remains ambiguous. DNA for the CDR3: TGCGCCAGCAGCTTTGTAGGAGGAACTGAAGCTTTCTTT. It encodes CASSFVGGTEAFF.